This T cell receptor (beta chain) was observed in a study of CD8+ T cells in alopecia areata. Background on the study: Dosing with tofacitinib proceeded for 6 to 18 months, followed by 6 months off drug.

Germline V gene sequence: CDR1 SGHRS, CDR2 YFSETQ. Trimming took 4 bases from V and 3 from J; bases not matched to a gene: 6. The CDR3 covers 14 residues. Study-wide findings and caveats: There were also resident alphabeta T cells of normal skin sequenced in scalp samples.

Sequencing templates came from extracted RNA that was reverse transcribed into cDNA. The repertoire was sequenced with immunoSEQ multiplex PCR; TCRdb's copy has only in-frame clones and lacks some. The table has roughly 120,000 clones, about 50% seen once. Treatment meaning: oral pan-JAK inhibitor, 5-10 mg twice daily. The study team obtained lesional scalp punch biopsies and peripheral blood from alopecia areata patients. Sorted populations comprised CD4+ and CD8+ T cells obtained from PBMCs. This clone was seen more than once but under ten times. Its specificity is not known. Sequenced material: CD4+ T cells sorted from blood, taken at week 4, from a patient treated with tofacitinib. This chain joins TRBV5-1 and TRBJ2-7, with 8 bases matching TRBD1. This receptor was identified in a human donor with alopecia areata. CDR3 residues: CASSNGQGGYEQYF. CDR3 coding DNA: TGCGCCAGCAGCAATGGACAGGGAGGCTACGAGCAGTACTTC.